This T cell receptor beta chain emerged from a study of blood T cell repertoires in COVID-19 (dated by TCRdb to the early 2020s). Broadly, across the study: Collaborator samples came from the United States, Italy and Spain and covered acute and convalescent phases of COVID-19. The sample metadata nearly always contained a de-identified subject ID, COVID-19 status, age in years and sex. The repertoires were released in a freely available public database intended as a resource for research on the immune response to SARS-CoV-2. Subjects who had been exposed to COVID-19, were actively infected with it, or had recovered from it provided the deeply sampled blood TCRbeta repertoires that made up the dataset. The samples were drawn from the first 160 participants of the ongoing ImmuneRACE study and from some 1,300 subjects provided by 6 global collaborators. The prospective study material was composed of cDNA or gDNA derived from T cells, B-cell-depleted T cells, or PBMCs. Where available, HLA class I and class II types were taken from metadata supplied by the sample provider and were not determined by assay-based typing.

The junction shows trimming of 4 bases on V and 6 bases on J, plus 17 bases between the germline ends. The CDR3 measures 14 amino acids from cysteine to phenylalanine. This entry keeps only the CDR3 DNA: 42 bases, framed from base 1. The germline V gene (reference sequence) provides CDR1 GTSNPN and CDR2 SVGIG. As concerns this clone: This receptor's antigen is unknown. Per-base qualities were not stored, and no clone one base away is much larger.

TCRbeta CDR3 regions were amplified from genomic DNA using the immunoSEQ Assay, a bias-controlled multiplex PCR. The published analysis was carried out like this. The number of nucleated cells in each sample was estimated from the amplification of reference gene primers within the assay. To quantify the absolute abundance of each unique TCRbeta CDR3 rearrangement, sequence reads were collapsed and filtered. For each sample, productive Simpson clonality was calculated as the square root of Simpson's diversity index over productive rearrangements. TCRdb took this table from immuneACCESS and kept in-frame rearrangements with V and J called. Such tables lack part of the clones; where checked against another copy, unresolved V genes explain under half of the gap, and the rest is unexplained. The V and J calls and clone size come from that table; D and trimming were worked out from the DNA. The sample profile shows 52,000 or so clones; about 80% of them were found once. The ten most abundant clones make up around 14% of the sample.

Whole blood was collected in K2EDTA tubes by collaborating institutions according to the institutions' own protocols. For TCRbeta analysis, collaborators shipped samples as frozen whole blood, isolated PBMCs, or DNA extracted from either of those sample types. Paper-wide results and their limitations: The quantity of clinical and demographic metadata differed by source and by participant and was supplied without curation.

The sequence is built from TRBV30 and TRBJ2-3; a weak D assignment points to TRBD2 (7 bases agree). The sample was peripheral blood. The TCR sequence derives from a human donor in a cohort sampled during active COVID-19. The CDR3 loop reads CAWTRGARGDTQYF. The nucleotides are TGTGCCTGGACCCGGGGGGCCCGGGGGGATACGCAGTATTTT. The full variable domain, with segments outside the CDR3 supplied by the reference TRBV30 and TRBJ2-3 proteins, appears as SQTIHQWPATLVQPVGSPLSLECTVEGTSNPNLYWYRQAAGRGLQLLFYSVGIGQISSEVPQNLSASRPQDRQFILSSKKLLLSDSGFYLCAWTRGARGDTQYFGPGTRLTVL.